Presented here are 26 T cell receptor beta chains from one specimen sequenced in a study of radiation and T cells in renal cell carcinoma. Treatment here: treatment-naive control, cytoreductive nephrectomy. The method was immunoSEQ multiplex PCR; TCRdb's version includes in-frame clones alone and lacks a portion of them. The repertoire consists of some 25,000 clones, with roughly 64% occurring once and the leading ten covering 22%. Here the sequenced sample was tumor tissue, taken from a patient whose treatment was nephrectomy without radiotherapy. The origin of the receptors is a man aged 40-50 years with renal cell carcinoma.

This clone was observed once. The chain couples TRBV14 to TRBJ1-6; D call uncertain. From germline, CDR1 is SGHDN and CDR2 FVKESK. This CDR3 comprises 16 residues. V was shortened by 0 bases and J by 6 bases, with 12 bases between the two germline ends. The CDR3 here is CASSQEGYRTNSPLHF. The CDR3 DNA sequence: TGTGCCAGCAGCCAAGAAGGGTACAGAACTAATTCACCCCTCCACTTT.

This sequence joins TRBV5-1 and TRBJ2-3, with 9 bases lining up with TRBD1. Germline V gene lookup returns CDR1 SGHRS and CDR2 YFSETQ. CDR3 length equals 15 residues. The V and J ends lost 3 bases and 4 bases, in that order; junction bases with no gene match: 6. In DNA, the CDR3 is TGCGCCAGCAGCTGGGGACAGGGACTATCAGATACGCAGTATTTT. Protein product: CASSWGQGLSDTQYF.

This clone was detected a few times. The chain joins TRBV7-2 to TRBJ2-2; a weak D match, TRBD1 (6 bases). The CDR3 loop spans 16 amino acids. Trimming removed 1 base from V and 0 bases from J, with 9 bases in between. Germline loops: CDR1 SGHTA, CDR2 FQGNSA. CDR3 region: CASSLGGQANTGELFF. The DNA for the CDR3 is TGTGCCAGCAGCTTAGGGGGGCAGGCGAACACCGGGGAGCTGTTTTTT.

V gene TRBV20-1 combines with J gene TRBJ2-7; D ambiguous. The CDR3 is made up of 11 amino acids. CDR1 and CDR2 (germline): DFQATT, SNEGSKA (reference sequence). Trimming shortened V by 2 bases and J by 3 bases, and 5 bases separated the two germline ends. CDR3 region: CSARIIYEQYF. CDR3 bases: TGCAGTGCTAGAATCATCTACGAGCAGTACTTC.

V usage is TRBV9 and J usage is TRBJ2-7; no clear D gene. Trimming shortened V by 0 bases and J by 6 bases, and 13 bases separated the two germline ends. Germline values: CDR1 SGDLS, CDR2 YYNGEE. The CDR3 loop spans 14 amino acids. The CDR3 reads CASSVGPKDPEQYF. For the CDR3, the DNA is TGTGCCAGCAGCGTAGGGCCTAAAGACCCCGAGCAGTACTTC.

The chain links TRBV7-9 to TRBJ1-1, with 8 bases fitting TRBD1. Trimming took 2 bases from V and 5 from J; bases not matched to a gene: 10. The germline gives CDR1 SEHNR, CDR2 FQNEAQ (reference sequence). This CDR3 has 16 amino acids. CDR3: CASSLPGGAENTEAFF. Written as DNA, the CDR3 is TGTGCCAGCAGCTTACCAGGGGGCGCGGAGAATACTGAAGCTTTCTTT.

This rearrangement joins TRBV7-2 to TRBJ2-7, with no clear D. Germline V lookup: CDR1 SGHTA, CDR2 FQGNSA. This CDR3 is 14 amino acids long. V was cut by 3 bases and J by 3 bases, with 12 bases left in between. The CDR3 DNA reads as TGTGCCAGCAGCTTCGACCAGAATTTCTACGAGCAGTACGTC. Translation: CASSFDQNFYEQYV.

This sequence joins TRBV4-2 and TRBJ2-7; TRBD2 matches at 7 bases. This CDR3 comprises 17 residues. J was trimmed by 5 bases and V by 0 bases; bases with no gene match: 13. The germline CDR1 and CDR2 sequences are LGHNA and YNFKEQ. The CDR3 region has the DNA TGTGCCAGCAGCCAAGATGTTGAGGCGGGAGCTTTGCACGAGCAGTACTTC. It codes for CASSQDVEAGALHEQYF.

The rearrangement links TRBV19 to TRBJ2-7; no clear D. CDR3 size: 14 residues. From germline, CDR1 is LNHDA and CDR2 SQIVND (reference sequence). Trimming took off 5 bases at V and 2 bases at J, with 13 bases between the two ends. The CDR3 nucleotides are TGTGCCAGTAGTGCCGACCAAATCGCCTACGAGCAGTACGTC. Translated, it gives CASSADQIAYEQYV.

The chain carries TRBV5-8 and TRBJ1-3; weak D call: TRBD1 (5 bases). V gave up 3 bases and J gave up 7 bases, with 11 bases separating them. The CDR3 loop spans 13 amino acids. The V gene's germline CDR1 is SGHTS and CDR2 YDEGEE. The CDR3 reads CASSWPGRNTIYF. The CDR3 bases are TGTGCCAGCAGCTGGCCAGGGCGGAACACCATATATTTT. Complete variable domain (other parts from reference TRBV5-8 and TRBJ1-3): EAGVTQSPTHLIKTRGQQATLRCSPISGHTSVYWYQQALGLGLQFLLWYDEGEERNRGNFPPRFSGRQFPNYSSELNVNALELEDSALYLCASSWPGRNTIYFGEGSWLTVV.

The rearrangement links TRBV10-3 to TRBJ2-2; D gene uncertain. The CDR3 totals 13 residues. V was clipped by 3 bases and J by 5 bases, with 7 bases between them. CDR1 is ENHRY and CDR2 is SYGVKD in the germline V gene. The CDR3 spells CAISDVGTGELFF. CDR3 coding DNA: TGTGCCATCAGTGATGTCGGGACCGGGGAGCTGTTTTTT.

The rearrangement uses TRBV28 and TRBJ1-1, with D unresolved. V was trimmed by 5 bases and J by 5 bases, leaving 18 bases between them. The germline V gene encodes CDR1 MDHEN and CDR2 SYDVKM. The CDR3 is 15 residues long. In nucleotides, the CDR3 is TGTGCCAGCAGTCCCCTTCAGGCCATCGGAACTGAAGCTTTCTTT. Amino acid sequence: CASSPLQAIGTEAFF. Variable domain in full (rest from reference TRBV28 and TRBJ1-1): DVKVTQSSRYLVKRTGEKVFLECVQDMDHENMFWYRQDPGLGLRLIYFSYDVKMKEKGDIPEGYSVSREKKERFSLILESASTNQTSMYLCASSPLQAIGTEAFFGQGTRLTVV.

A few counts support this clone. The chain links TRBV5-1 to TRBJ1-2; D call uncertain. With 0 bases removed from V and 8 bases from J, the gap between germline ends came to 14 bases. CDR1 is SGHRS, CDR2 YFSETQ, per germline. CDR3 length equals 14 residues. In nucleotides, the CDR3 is TGCGCCAGCAGCTTGGCCGAGGGTGTCTACGGCTACACCTTC. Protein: CASSLAEGVYGYTF. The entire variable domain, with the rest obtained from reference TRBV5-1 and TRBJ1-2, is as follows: KAGVTQTPRYLIKTRGQQVTLSCSPISGHRSVSWYQQTPGQGLQFLFEYFSETQRNKGNFPGRFSGRQFSNSRSEMNVSTLELGDSALYLCASSLAEGVYGYTFGSGTRLTVV.

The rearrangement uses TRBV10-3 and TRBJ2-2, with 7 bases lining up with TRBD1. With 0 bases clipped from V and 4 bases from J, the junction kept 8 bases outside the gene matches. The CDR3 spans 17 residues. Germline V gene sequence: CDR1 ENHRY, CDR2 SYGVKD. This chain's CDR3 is CAISESTGVVSTGELFF. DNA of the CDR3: TGTGCCATCAGTGAGTCTACAGGGGTGGTTTCCACCGGGGAGCTGTTTTTT.

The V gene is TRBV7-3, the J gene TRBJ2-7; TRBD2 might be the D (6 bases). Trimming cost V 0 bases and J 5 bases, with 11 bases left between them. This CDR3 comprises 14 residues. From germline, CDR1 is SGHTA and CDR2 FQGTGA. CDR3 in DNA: TGTGCCAGCAGCTTAACGGGAGGATTTGACGAGCAGTACTTC. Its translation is CASSLTGGFDEQYF. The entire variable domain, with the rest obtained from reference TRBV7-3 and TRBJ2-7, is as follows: GAGVSQTPSNKVTEKGKYVELRCDPISGHTALYWYRQSLGQGPEFLIYFQGTGAADDSGLPNDRFFAVRPEGSVSTLKIQRTERGDSAVYLCASSLTGGFDEQYFGPGTRLTVT.

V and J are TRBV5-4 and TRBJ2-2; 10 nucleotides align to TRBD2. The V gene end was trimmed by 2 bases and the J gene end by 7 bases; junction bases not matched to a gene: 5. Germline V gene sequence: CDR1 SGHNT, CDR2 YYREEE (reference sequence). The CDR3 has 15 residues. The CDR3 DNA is TGTGCCAGCAGCTTAACGGGACTAGCGAGCGGGGAGCTGTTTTTT. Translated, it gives CASSLTGLASGELFF.

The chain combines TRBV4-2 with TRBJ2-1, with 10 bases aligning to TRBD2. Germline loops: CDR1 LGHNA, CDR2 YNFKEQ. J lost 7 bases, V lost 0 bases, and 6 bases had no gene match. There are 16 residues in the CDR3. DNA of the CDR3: TGTGCCAGCAGCCAAGATTTAGCGGGGGGCAAGAATGAGCAGTTCTTC. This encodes CASSQDLAGGKNEQFF.

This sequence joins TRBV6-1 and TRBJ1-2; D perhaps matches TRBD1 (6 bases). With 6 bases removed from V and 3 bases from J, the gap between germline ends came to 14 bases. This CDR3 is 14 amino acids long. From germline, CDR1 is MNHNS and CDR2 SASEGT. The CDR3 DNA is TGTGCCAGCAGACGCACAGGGCAATACTATGGCTACACCTTC. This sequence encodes CASRRTGQYYGYTF.

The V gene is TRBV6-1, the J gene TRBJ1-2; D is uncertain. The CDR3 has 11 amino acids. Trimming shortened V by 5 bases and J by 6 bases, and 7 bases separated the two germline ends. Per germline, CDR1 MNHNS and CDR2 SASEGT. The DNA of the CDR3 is TGTGCCAGCAGTCTCTGGGATGGCTACACCTTC. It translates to CASSLWDGYTF.

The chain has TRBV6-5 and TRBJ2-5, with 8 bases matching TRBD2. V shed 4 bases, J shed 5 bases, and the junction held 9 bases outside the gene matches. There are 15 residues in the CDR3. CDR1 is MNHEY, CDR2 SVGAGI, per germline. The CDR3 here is CASSSGGADEETQYF. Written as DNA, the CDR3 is TGTGCCAGCAGTTCCGGGGGGGCCGATGAGGAGACCCAGTACTTC.

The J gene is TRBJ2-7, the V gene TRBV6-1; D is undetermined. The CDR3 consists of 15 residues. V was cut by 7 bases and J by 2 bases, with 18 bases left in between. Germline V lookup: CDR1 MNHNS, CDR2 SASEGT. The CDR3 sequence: CASTEARYPPYEQYF. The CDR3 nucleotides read TGTGCCAGCACCGAAGCCAGGTACCCTCCCTACGAGCAGTACTTC.

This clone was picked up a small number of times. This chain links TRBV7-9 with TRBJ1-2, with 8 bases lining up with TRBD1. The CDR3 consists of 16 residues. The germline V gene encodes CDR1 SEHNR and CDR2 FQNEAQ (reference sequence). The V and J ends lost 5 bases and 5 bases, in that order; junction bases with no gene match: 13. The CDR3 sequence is CASSKAGQGAVYGYTF. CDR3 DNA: TGTGCCAGCAGCAAAGCAGGGCAGGGGGCTGTTTATGGCTACACCTTC.

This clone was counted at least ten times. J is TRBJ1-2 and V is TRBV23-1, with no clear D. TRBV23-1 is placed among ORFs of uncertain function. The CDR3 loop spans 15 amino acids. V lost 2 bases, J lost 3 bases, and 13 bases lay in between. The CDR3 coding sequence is TGCGCCAGCAGTCAAAGTCGGGCGGCATACTATGGCTACACCTTC. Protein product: CASSQSRAAYYGYTF.

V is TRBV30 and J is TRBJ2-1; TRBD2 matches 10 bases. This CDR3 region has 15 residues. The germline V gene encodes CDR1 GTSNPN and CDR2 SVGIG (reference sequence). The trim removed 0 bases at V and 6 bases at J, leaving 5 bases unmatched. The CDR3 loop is CAWSVGSGRINEQFF. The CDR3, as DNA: TGTGCCTGGAGTGTTGGTAGCGGGAGGATCAATGAGCAGTTCTTC.

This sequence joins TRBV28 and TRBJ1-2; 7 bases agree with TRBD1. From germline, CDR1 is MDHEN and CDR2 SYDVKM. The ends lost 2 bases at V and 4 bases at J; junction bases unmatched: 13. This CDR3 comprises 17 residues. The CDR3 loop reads CASSLRRRGIWSYGYTF. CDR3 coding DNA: TGTGCCAGCAGTTTACGGCGCAGGGGGATATGGAGCTATGGCTACACCTTC.

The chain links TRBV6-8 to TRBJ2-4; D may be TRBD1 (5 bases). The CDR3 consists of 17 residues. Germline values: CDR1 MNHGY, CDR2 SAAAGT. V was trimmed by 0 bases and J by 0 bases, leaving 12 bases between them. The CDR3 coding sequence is TGTGCCAGCAGTTACTCCGGACATCTCATAGCCAAAAACATTCAGTACTTC. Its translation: CASSYSGHLIAKNIQYF.